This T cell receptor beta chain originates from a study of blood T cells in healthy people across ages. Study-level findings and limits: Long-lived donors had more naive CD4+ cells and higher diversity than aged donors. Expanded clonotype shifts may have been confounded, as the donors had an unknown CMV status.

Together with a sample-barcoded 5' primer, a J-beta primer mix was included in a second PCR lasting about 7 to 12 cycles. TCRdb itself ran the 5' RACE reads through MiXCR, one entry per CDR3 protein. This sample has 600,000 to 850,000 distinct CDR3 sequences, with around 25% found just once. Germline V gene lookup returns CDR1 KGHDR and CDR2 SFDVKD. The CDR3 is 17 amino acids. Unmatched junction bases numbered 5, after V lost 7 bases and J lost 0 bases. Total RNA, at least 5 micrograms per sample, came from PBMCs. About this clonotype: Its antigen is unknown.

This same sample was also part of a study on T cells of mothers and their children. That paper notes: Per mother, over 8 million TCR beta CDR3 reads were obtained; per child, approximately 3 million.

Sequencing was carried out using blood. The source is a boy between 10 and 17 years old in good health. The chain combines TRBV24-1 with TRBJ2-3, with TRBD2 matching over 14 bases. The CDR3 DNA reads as TGTGCCACCAGCGGACGGACTAGCGGGAGGAGCACAGATACGCAGTATTTT. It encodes CATSGRTSGRSTDTQYF.